This T cell receptor (beta chain) was identified during a study of spatial heterogeneity in lung cancer. Study overall: The average count in raw reads for each unique TCR and UMI combination exceeded nine appearances.

Whole-study results and caveats: For expanded intratumoral alpha and beta TCRs, counts tracked tumor mutation counts.

In this sample, this clonotype turned up a few times. The antigen is undetermined. This beta chain represents an off-target read in a library built for alpha chains; its size is of limited meaning. The time point is: sample taken at primary tumor resection. The donors were 55 to 80 patients with non-small cell lung cancer that was early-stage and untreated. Without sorting, whole RNA was sequenced from tumor, nontumor lung or frozen PBMC. The CDR3 runs to 13 residues. V was trimmed by 6 bases and J by 5 bases, leaving 10 bases between them. Germline-derived CDR1 and CDR2 are LGHNT and FRNRAP. All TCR cDNA molecules were individually tagged with a unique molecular identifier. TCRdb fed the 5' RACE reads into MiXCR, producing one record per CDR3 protein. The sample has 17,000 or so distinct CDR3 sequences, 5% to 7.5% seen once.

The J gene is TRBJ2-2, the V gene TRBV12-5; no firm D call. The specimen was lung tumor tissue, collected at surgery. This TCR came from a male donor with early-stage non-small cell lung cancer. CDR3 in amino acids: CASGPVGTGELFF. Here the CDR3 DNA reads TGTGCTAGTGGCCCCGTAGGAACCGGGGAGCTGTTTTTT.